Shown below are 21 T cell receptor beta chains from a single sample sequenced in a study of T cell responses to AZD1222 COVID-19 vaccine. TCRdb's copy holds only in-frame clones and misses some; the assay was immunoSEQ multiplex PCR. Of 100,000 to 150,000 clones detected, roughly nine tenths appear once; the ten largest clones hold approximately 1.6%. Sequencing used peripheral blood, obtained on day 0 of AZD1222 vaccination. The source of these receptors is an adult in good health.

The chain links TRBV28 to TRBJ1-6; D perhaps matches TRBD1 (5 bases). V was clipped by 6 bases and J by 8 bases, with 14 bases between them. Looked up from germline, CDR1 is MDHEN and CDR2 is SYDVKM. This CDR3 spans 14 amino acids. The CDR3 loop is CASRLLGGHSPLHF. The CDR3 DNA reads TGTGCCAGCAGACTCCTGGGGGGTCATTCACCCCTCCACTTT.

V is TRBV5-8 and J is TRBJ2-7; D uncertain. The CDR3 is 17 residues long. CDR1 and CDR2 from the germline V gene are SGHTS and YDEGEE. Trimming left V 0 bases short and J 1 base short, with 17 bases between. The CDR3 spells CASSLEHSGVSSYEQYF. The CDR3 nucleotides read TGTGCCAGCAGCTTGGAACACTCCGGAGTTAGTTCCTACGAGCAGTACTTC.

J is TRBJ2-1 and V is TRBV7-2; TRBD2 aligns across 14 bases. Germline assignment: CDR1 SGHTA and CDR2 FQGNSA. The V segment lost 4 bases and the J segment 7 bases; nucleotides outside the gene matches: 9. The CDR3 consists of 17 residues. The CDR3 nucleotides read TGTGCCAGCAGCTCTGGACTAGCGGGGGGATTGGGAAATGAGCAGTTCTTC. Encoded protein: CASSSGLAGGLGNEQFF.

This clone was seen more than once but under ten times. J is TRBJ2-7 and V is TRBV10-3, with D perhaps matching TRBD1 or TRBD2 (6 bases each). Germline lookup yields CDR1 ENHRY and CDR2 SYGVKD. V was shortened by 2 bases and J by 5 bases, with 13 bases between the two germline ends. CDR3 length: 14 residues. The CDR3 region is CAISEEGGGNEQYF. DNA for the CDR3: TGTGCCATCAGTGAGGAGGGGGGTGGAAACGAGCAGTACTTC.

The chain joins TRBV7-9 to TRBJ2-7, with 9 nucleotides matching TRBD1. Germline V gene data show CDR1 as SEHNR and CDR2 as FQNEAQ (reference sequence). Losses at the gene ends were 3 bases for V and 3 bases for J; bases not matched to a gene: 9. This CDR3 has 16 residues. The CDR3 loop reads CASSLIVLGQGYEQYF. CDR3 DNA sequence: TGTGCCAGCAGCTTGATAGTCCTGGGACAGGGCTACGAGCAGTACTTC.

The chain combines TRBV4-2 with TRBJ2-7; no reliable D call. Trimming took 4 bases from V and 5 from J, leaving 9 bases between them. Looked up from germline, CDR1 is LGHNA and CDR2 is YNFKEQ. The CDR3 is 12 residues long. The CDR3 spells CASSPYGHEQYF. Written as DNA, the CDR3 is TGTGCCAGCAGCCCCTACGGTCACGAGCAGTACTTC.

This sequence joins TRBV30 and TRBJ1-1; TRBD1 matches at 9 bases. CDR3 length equals 15 residues. Germline V CDR1 and CDR2: GTSNPN, SVGIG (reference sequence). J lost 1 base, V lost 2 bases, and 5 bases had no gene match. The CDR3 DNA reads as TGTGCCTGGAGTTCACAGGGGGCAGGGAACACTGAAGCTTTCTTT. This sequence encodes CAWSSQGAGNTEAFF.

V and J are TRBV7-9 and TRBJ1-3, with unresolved D. The CDR3 sequence is 13 residues long. Germline CDR1 is SEHNR and CDR2 is FQNEAQ (reference sequence). The V and J ends lost 2 bases and 0 bases respectively, with 2 bases between them. Here the CDR3 reads CASSLSSGNTIYF. Written as DNA, the CDR3 is TGTGCCAGCAGCTTATCCTCTGGAAACACCATATATTTT.

The chain carries TRBV10-2 and TRBJ1-1; TRBD1 matches at 8 bases. V lost 8 bases and J lost 0; bases outside the gene matches: 5. CDR1 and CDR2 from the germline V gene are WSHSY and SAAADI. The length of the CDR3 is 14 residues. The DNA of the CDR3 is TGCGCCAGCGGAGACAGGGGCTTGAACACTGAAGCTTTCTTT. It translates to CASGDRGLNTEAFF.

This rearrangement joins TRBV24-1 to TRBJ2-1; D tentatively fits TRBD1 or TRBD2 (6 bases each). The CDR3 totals 14 residues. The germline gives CDR1 KGHDR, CDR2 SFDVKD. Trimming pared 5 bases from V and 8 bases from J, leaving 15 bases between. CDR3 nucleotides: TGTGCCACCAGTGCGGGGGCCGTCATCGATGAGCAGTTCTTC. It is translated as CATSAGAVIDEQFF.

The rearrangement links TRBV19 to TRBJ1-5; the D gene is possibly TRBD1 (5 bases). The CDR3 has 14 amino acids. V dropped 5 bases and J dropped 4 bases, with 12 bases sitting between them. Germline assignment: CDR1 LNHDA and CDR2 SQIVND (reference sequence). In nucleotides, the CDR3 is TGTGCCAGTAGTGTTGACAGCCCGAATCAGCCCCAGCATTTT. It yields the protein CASSVDSPNQPQHF.

This clone appeared many times. The V call is TRBV7-2, the J call TRBJ2-3; the D call may be TRBD1 or TRBD2 (6 bases each). Looked up from germline, CDR1 is SGHTA and CDR2 is FQGNSA. V lost 10 bases and J 4 bases, leaving 18 bases between the germline ends. This CDR3 is built from 14 residues. CDR3 amino acids: CATSLGGPPDTQYF. DNA for the CDR3: TGTGCCACCTCCTTAGGGGGGCCGCCAGATACGCAGTATTTT. Full variable domain (remainder filled in from reference TRBV7-2 and TRBJ2-3): GAGVSQSPSNKVTEKGKDVELRCDPISGHTALYWYRQSLGQGLEFLIYFQGNSAPDKSGLPSDRFSAERTGGSVSTLTIQRTQQEDSAVYLCATSLGGPPDTQYFGPGTRLTVL.

This chain uses TRBV4-3 with TRBJ2-7, with a tentative D call TRBD2 (5 bases). The germline V and J ends were trimmed by 0 bases and 9 bases, with 21 bases remaining between them. Germline V CDR1 and CDR2: LGHNA, YSLEER. There are 16 residues in the CDR3. The CDR3 DNA sequence: TGCGCCAGCAGCCAAGATCCTGCAGGTCCAAGACTAAGGCAGTACTTC. It specifies CASSQDPAGPRLRQYF.

Only one count was recorded for this clone. V is TRBV4-3 and J is TRBJ2-5; possible D gene TRBD1, 5 bases. CDR1 is LGHNA, CDR2 YSLEER, per germline. The V and J ends lost 4 bases and 2 bases respectively, with 14 bases between them. The CDR3 covers 15 residues. In DNA form, the CDR3 reads TGCGCCAGCAGCCGGCAGACAGAGACTCAAGAGACCCAGTACTTC. Protein sequence: CASSRQTETQETQYF.

The count of this clone is one. The rearrangement links TRBV30 to TRBJ1-4; D is ambiguous. V gave up 3 bases and J gave up 7 bases, with 12 bases separating them. This CDR3 spans 13 amino acids. CDR1 is GTSNPN, CDR2 SVGIG, per germline (reference sequence). CDR3 protein: CAWRGNTGEKLFF. The CDR3 DNA reads TGTGCCTGGAGGGGGAACACGGGTGAAAAACTGTTTTTT.

The chain has TRBV29-1 and TRBJ1-1; D unclear. Per the germline V gene, CDR1 is SQVTM and CDR2 is ANQGSEA. V was clipped by 4 bases and J by 1 base, with 4 bases between them. The CDR3 contains 11 residues. The CDR3 protein is CSVGKNTEAFF. CDR3 DNA: TGCAGCGTTGGAAAGAACACTGAAGCTTTCTTT.

This clone was found once. The gene calls are TRBV25-1 and TRBJ1-1, with D possibly matching TRBD1 (5 bases). In germline, CDR1 is MGHDK, CDR2 SYGVNS. V was shortened by 1 base and J by 1 base, with 7 bases between the two germline ends. The CDR3 length is 14 residues. DNA for the CDR3: TGTGCCAGCAGTGAATGGGGGGGGAACACTGAAGCTTTCTTT. Protein: CASSEWGGNTEAFF.

The chain joins TRBV11-2 to TRBJ2-3, with D hard to call. Germline V lookup: CDR1 SGHAT, CDR2 FQNNGV. The CDR3 extends over 15 amino acids. V was shortened by 0 bases and J by 0 bases, with 7 bases between the two germline ends. The CDR3, as DNA: TGTGCCAGCAGCTTAGATTATACTAGCACAGATACGCAGTATTTT. It codes for CASSLDYTSTDTQYF.

V and J are TRBV7-8 and TRBJ2-1, with 9 bases aligning to TRBD2. The CDR3 is made up of 15 amino acids. J was trimmed by 3 bases and V by 4 bases; bases with no gene match: 4. In germline, CDR1 is SGHVS, CDR2 FQNEAQ. CDR3 protein: CASSYLAGSYNEQFF. DNA of the CDR3: TGTGCCAGCAGCTACCTAGCGGGGAGCTACAATGAGCAGTTCTTC.

V and J are TRBV21-1 and TRBJ1-6; no check of the table's D call, TRBD1, against the DNA was made. TRBV21-1 is a documented pseudogene. The CDR3 runs to 16 residues. This chain's CDR3 is CASSKVLDRGPSPLHF. The CDR3 DNA sequence: TGTGCCAGCAGCAAAGTCCTCGACAGGGGACCTTCACCCCTCCACTTT.

This clone was recorded only once. The chain uses TRBV7-8 and TRBJ1-4, with D unclear. The V end was cut by 6 bases, the J end by 8 bases, with 13 bases between. This CDR3 region has 13 residues. Germline values: CDR1 SGHVS, CDR2 FQNEAQ. CDR3 residues: CASRRVSREKLFF. CDR3 sequence (DNA): TGTGCCAGCAGACGGGTTTCGAGGGAAAAACTGTTTTTT. The whole variable domain, remainder taken from reference TRBV7-8 and TRBJ1-4, is GAGVSQSPRYKVAKRGQDVALRCDPISGHVSLFWYQQALGQGPEFLTYFQNEAQLDKSGLPSDRFFAERPEGSVSTLKIQRTQQEDSAVYLCASRRVSREKLFFGSGTQLSVL.